This is a list of T cell receptor beta chains from one sample in a study of T cell responses to AZD1222 COVID-19 vaccine. The assay was immunoSEQ multiplex PCR, and TCRdb's table has in-frame clones only and misses some. The sample lists tens of thousands of clones, roughly nine tenths occurring once. The material was peripheral blood, obtained on day 0 of AZD1222 vaccination. These receptors were obtained from an adult in good health. Both conserved end residues are part of each CDR3. D genes are given only for firm matches. Only some rows state a clone size, as once, few, many or a class for expanded clones.

D gene,J gene,clone size,V gene,CDR3 protein,CDR3 DNA
NA,TRBJ2-1,NA,TRBV10-3,CATSSIGEEQFF,TGTGCCACCAGCTCCATTGGCGAGGAGCAGTTCTTC
TRBD1,TRBJ2-1,NA,TRBV12-3/TRBV12-4,CASSRRQGKFF,TGTGCCAGCAGCCGGAGACAGGGGAAGTTCTTC
TRBD1,TRBJ1-1,NA,TRBV29-1,CSVEVTGGTEAFF,TGCAGCGTTGAAGTGACAGGGGGCACTGAAGCTTTCTTT
TRBD1,TRBJ2-7,NA,TRBV11-3,CASRGMGRGYSYEQYF,TGTGCCAGCAGAGGGATGGGCAGGGGGTATTCCTACGAGCAGTACTTC
NA,TRBJ1-1,NA,TRBV27,CASSLFVGGNTEAFF,TGTGCCAGCAGTTTATTTGTCGGGGGTAACACTGAAGCTTTCTTT
NA,TRBJ1-1,NA,TRBV6-2/TRBV6-3,CASSTSSRGGFTEAFF,TGTGCCAGCAGTACCTCGTCCAGGGGAGGATTCACTGAAGCTTTCTTT
TRBD1,TRBJ1-1,NA,TRBV28,CASYIPGQGNTEAFF,TGTGCCAGCTACATCCCGGGACAGGGGAACACTGAAGCTTTCTTT
NA,TRBJ1-3,NA,TRBV7-2,CASSLAGGTGNTIYF,TGTGCCAGCAGCTTAGCAGGGGGGACTGGAAACACCATATATTTT
TRBD1,TRBJ1-2,NA,TRBV25-1,CASSGTGGSYGYTF,TGTGCCAGCAGTGGAACAGGGGGCTCCTATGGCTACACCTTC
NA,TRBJ1-5,once,TRBV28,CASSLTGTSNQPQHF,TGTGCCAGCAGTCTTACAGGGACTAGCAATCAGCCCCAGCATTTT
NA,TRBJ2-1,once,TRBV27,CASVLLQGNEQFF,TGTGCCAGCGTCCTCCTCCAAGGCAATGAGCAGTTCTTC
NA,TRBJ1-5,NA,TRBV9,CASSVNPNSNQPQHF,TGTGCCAGCAGCGTAAATCCCAATAGCAATCAGCCCCAGCATTTT
NA,TRBJ1-6,NA,TRBV28,CASSFEVSPLHF,TGTGCCAGCAGTTTTGAGGTTTCACCCCTCCACTTT
NA,TRBJ2-5,NA,TRBV6-1,CASREGGAETQYF,TGTGCCAGCAGAGAAGGGGGAGCGGAGACCCAGTACTTC
TRBD1,TRBJ2-1,NA,TRBV7-2,CASSLGQGSYNEQFF,TGTGCCAGCAGCCTGGGACAGGGCTCCTACAATGAGCAGTTCTTC
NA,TRBJ1-5,NA,TRBV5-1,CASSLSGQDNQPQHF,TGCGCCAGCAGCTTGTCAGGGCAGGACAATCAGCCCCAGCATTTT
TRBD1,TRBJ1-2,NA,TRBV7-3,CASSPRTGGAFGYTF,TGTGCCAGCAGCCCCCGGACAGGGGGCGCCTTTGGATACACCTTC
NA,TRBJ1-1,NA,TRBV5-1,CASSLGAQGTEAFF,TGCGCCAGCAGCTTGGGGGCCCAGGGGACTGAAGCTTTCTTT
NA,TRBJ1-2,few,TRBV11-2,CASSLEGSGYTF,TGTGCCAGCAGCTTAGAGGGGAGCGGCTACACCTTC
NA,TRBJ2-7,NA,TRBV12-3/TRBV12-4,CASSGNYEQYF,TGTGCCAGCTCGGGCAACTACGAGCAGTACTTC
NA,TRBJ1-1,NA,TRBV6-5,CASSTDLGNTEAFF,TGTGCCAGCAGTACGGACCTAGGGAACACTGAAGCTTTCTTT
NA,TRBJ2-7,once,TRBV3-1/TRBV3-2,CASSYLYEQYF,TGTGCCAGCAGTTACCTCTACGAGCAGTACTTC
TRBD1,TRBJ1-1,NA,TRBV19,CASRLTGRGTEAFF,TGTGCCAGTAGGCTGACAGGGAGGGGCACTGAAGCTTTCTTT
NA,TRBJ1-6,NA,TRBV7-6,CASSLTIVNNSPLHF,TGTGCCAGCAGCTTAACAATAGTGAATAATTCACCCCTCCACTTT